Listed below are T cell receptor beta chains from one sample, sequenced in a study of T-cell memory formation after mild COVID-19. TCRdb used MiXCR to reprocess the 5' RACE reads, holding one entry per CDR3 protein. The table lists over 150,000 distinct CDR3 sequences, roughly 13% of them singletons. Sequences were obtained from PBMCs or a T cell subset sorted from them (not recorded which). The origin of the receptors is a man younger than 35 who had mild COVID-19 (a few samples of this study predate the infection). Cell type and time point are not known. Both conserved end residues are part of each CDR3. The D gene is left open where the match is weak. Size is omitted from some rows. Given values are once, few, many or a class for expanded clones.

TGTGCCAGCAGCTTAGCGCCTTGGGGGAGCAATCAGCCCCAGCATTTT,CASSLAPWGSNQPQHF,TRBJ1-5,few,TRBV7-6,NA
TGTGCCAGCTTGGAGGTGGGTGGCGCTGGGGCCAACGTCCTGACTTTC,CASLEVGGAGANVLTF,TRBJ2-6,many,TRBV5-6,NA
TGTGCCAGCAGCGTAGGCGGGGATGGGGCCAACGTCCTGACTTTC,CASSVGGDGANVLTF,TRBJ2-6,NA,TRBV9,NA
TGTGCCAGCACCCAACGGGAGGGGGCCTATGGCTACACCTTC,CASTQREGAYGYTF,TRBJ1-2,few,TRBV12-3/TRBV12-4,TRBD1
TGTGCCTCGCAAAGGGGGGGTGCCTACGAGCAGTACTTC,CASQRGGAYEQYF,TRBJ2-7,many,TRBV5-5,NA
TGCAGTGCTCCTAGGGACGGTTCTGCAACTAATGAAAAACTGTTTTTT,CSAPRDGSATNEKLFF,TRBJ1-4,few,TRBV20-1,NA
TGTGCCAGCAGCTTATCGCGGAAGGGCGACAATGAGCAGTTCTTC,CASSLSRKGDNEQFF,TRBJ2-1,NA,TRBV7-2,NA
TGTGCCAGCAGTTACGCCCCTCGAAGTGGAAACACCATATATTTT,CASSYAPRSGNTIYF,TRBJ1-3,few,TRBV6-5,NA
TGTGCCAGCAGCCCCTGGACTAGCGGGGCAGAGACCCAGTACTTC,CASSPWTSGAETQYF,TRBJ2-5,NA,TRBV7-2,TRBD2
TGTGCCAGCAGTTTGGACAATAACTATGGCTACACCTTC,CASSLDNNYGYTF,TRBJ1-2,many,TRBV12-3/TRBV12-4,NA
TGTGCCAGCAGCCAGACCGGGACACCAGACACCGGGGAGCTGTTTTTT,CASSQTGTPDTGELFF,TRBJ2-2,NA,TRBV7-2,NA
TGTGCCAGCTCACCTCGGACAAACACTGAAGCTTTCTTT,CASSPRTNTEAFF,TRBJ1-1,few,TRBV18,NA
TGTGCCAGCAGCCAAGAATTCTCTGAGAGTGAAAGGCAGTTCTTC,CASSQEFSESERQFF,TRBJ2-1,NA,TRBV3-1,NA
TGTGCCAGCAGCTCCAGACTAGCGGGGGGTACAGATACGCAGTATTTT,CASSSRLAGGTDTQYF,TRBJ2-3,NA,TRBV5-5,TRBD2
TGTGCCAGCAGTCCCCTGGTCCGATCGGGTGGCTACACCTTC,CASSPLVRSGGYTF,TRBJ1-2,NA,TRBV12-3/TRBV12-4,NA
TGTGCCAGCAGCGAACTAGTTTTCCTAGCCAAAAACATTCAGTACTTC,CASSELVFLAKNIQYF,TRBJ2-4,few,TRBV11-2,NA
TGTGCCACCAGTGATTACGGACAGAGGTCTTTCTTT,CATSDYGQRSFF,TRBJ1-1,few,TRBV24-1,NA
TGCGCCAGCAGCTTGGGTGGGCCGAGCAATCAGCCCCAGCATTTT,CASSLGGPSNQPQHF,TRBJ1-5,NA,TRBV5-1,NA
TGTGCCAGTAGTCGACCCCGACCACCAAGTGAAAAACTGTTTTTT,CASSRPRPPSEKLFF,TRBJ1-4,NA,TRBV19,NA
TGTGCCAGCAGCCCGGACAGGAACGGGGAGCTGTTTTTT,CASSPDRNGELFF,TRBJ2-2,few,TRBV11-2,TRBD1
TGCAGTGCTAGAAGGAGGGTCTACCGGAGTAATGAAAAACTGTTTTTT,CSARRRVYRSNEKLFF,TRBJ1-4,NA,TRBV20-1,NA
TGTGCCAGCAACCGAGAGGGCGGAGAGACCCAGTACTTC,CASNREGGETQYF,TRBJ2-5,NA,TRBV2,NA
TGTGCCAGCAGCTTAAACATATTGAACACTGAAGCTTTCTTT,CASSLNILNTEAFF,TRBJ1-1,NA,TRBV11-2,NA
TGCGCCAGCAGAATATCCGGGACAGGGACCAATGAGCAGTTCTTC,CASRISGTGTNEQFF,TRBJ2-1,many,TRBV5-1,TRBD1
TGTGCCAGCAGCTTAACAGTCCGGGCAGACTTTGAACCCCTCCACTTT,CASSLTVRADFEPLHF,TRBJ1-6,few,TRBV7-2,NA
TGCGCCAGCAGCTCGAGGACCTACGAAGAGACCCAGTACTTC,CASSSRTYEETQYF,TRBJ2-5,NA,TRBV5-1,NA
TGTGCCAGCAGTGACCTAACAGTTCAGCCCCAGCATTTT,CASSDLTVQPQHF,TRBJ1-5,few,TRBV2,NA
TGTGCCAGCAGTCTGCGGCTAGCGGGGGCCCAAGAGACCCAGTACTTC,CASSLRLAGAQETQYF,TRBJ2-5,few,TRBV5-4,TRBD2
TGTGCCAGCAGTGAACGACAGGGATTCTCTGGAAACACCATATATTTT,CASSERQGFSGNTIYF,TRBJ1-3,few,TRBV27,TRBD1
TGTGCCAGCAGAAGGACTAGCGGTACAGATACGCAGTATTTT,CASRRTSGTDTQYF,TRBJ2-3,NA,TRBV7-2,TRBD2
TGCGCCAGCAGCCCCGAGGGACCGCACACCGGGGAGCTGTTTTTT,CASSPEGPHTGELFF,TRBJ2-2,NA,TRBV4-3,NA
TGTGCCAGCAGCTTGACTGCCCCCCGGTACAATGAGCAGTTCTTC,CASSLTAPRYNEQFF,TRBJ2-1,many,TRBV7-2,NA
TGTGCCAGCAGACCGGGACAGGGGGCTAACTCAGATACGCAGTATTTT,CASRPGQGANSDTQYF,TRBJ2-3,NA,TRBV7-2,TRBD1
TGCGCCAGCAGCCAAGAATCTAGGTGGAAAAACACCGGGGAGCTGTTTTTT,CASSQESRWKNTGELFF,TRBJ2-2,many,TRBV4-3,NA
TGTGCCAGCAGTTACTCGCGAGAGACCCAGTACTTC,CASSYSRETQYF,TRBJ2-5,many,TRBV6-2/TRBV6-3,NA
TGTGCCAGCAGTTGGGACTCCCTGTTATCAGGGACCCAGTACTTC,CASSWDSLLSGTQYF,TRBJ2-5,NA,TRBV28,NA
TGCGCCAGCAGCCCCCAGGGGGTGGGCACAGATACGCAGTATTTT,CASSPQGVGTDTQYF,TRBJ2-3,few,TRBV4-3,TRBD1
TGCGCCAGCAGCCAAGAGACGGGAGAGGCGTGGGAAAAACTGTTTTTT,CASSQETGEAWEKLFF,TRBJ1-4,NA,TRBV4-3,NA
TGTGCCAGCAGCTTTGATTCAAGTGTCTGGGCCCAGTACTTC,CASSFDSSVWAQYF,TRBJ2-5,few,TRBV7-9,NA
TGTGCCAGCAGCTTAGACGGTTACTCCGGACTGTTTTTT,CASSLDGYSGLFF,TRBJ1-4,NA,TRBV7-2,NA